The text below deals with one TCR beta chain. No antigen is known for it. No base quality information exists; no much larger clone differs at one position. Sample time point, as interpreted from the label and publication: baseline before first vaccination. Vaccinee samples came from UK trials COV001 and COV002, including a single-blind randomized controlled phase 2/3 trial of AZD1222 (ChAdOx1 nCoV-19) in healthy adults. Trial participant PBMC samples were collected at day 0 and day 28 after the second dose for TCRbeta chain sequencing. The entry originates in a study of T cell responses to AZD1222 COVID-19 vaccine (dated by TCRdb to the early 2020s). General notes on the study: Because spike-specific TCR depth and breadth did not differ between the two schedules, AZD1222 recipients who got a second dose at roughly 4 weeks were pooled with those who got a second dose at roughly 12 weeks. A total of 233 trial participants underwent TCR sequencing, of whom about 210 received two doses of AZD1222 and about 25 received two doses of the MenACWY control vaccine. Trial participants were enrolled into age subgroups of 18-55, 56-69 and 70-plus years, which contained about 150, 28 and 57 TCR-sequenced participants, respectively. On the study overall, not on this receptor specifically: Vaccine-associated CD4 TCRs spanned the whole spike protein, with dominant responses in regions 160-218 and 743-854. Because no day 14 peak-response samples were available, repertoires were characterized only after the peak T cell response. After two AZD1222 doses, spike-specific TCR breadth and depth were significantly higher than at day 0 and than in MenACWY recipients. Epitopes outside the regions mutated in the B.1.351 and B.1.1.7 variants were reportedly recognized by nearly half of the unique spike-specific TCRs. Participants were mostly white British, with more females than males. The authors suggested clonal diversity may have been underestimated. In the small 56-69-year group, the increase in depth fell short of significance, most likely because of low power. Only five to seven AZD1222 recipients were SARS-CoV-2 seropositive at baseline, limiting conclusions about previously exposed vaccinees.

The junction carries 8 bases between V and J, which are trimmed by 0 bases and 8 bases respectively. CDR1 and CDR2, looked up from the germline V gene (reference sequence), are GTSNPN and SVGIG. The CDR3 has 12 amino acids, counting the end cysteine and phenylalanine. Only the CDR3 DNA stays, 36 bases, in frame from base 1. The CDR3 regions of human TCRbeta chains were analyzed by immunosequencing. The authors' pipeline ran thus. TCRs in the repertoires were compared against a reference library of SARS-CoV-2-specific TCRs that had been generated with the MIRA antigen-specificity platform. Breadth was defined as the fraction of unique TCRs that were SARS-CoV-2-associated, and depth was defined as the fraction of total T cells that were SARS-CoV-2-associated. Using the MIRA data, each spike-specific TCR was assigned both to the spike region to which the TCR was reactive and to a CD4 or CD8 class. Log10-transformed breadth and depth values were compared by one-way ANOVA with Sidak's multiple comparisons tests. The table comes from immuneACCESS by way of TCRdb, which keeps in-frame sequences with V and J called. Part of the clones is missing from these tables; in studies checked, under half for an unresolved V gene and the rest for unknown reasons. The V and J calls and clone size are taken from that table; D and trimming were inferred from the DNA. The sample table shows about 96,000 clones, and roughly nine tenths are seen once. The ten largest clonotypes hold roughly 26% of the sample.

The TCR comes from an adult in good health. The chain joins TRBV30 to TRBJ2-1; the D gene is possibly TRBD2, with 6 bases matching. Sequenced material: peripheral blood, taken on day 0 of AZD1222 vaccination. The DNA sequence is given as TGTGCCTGGAGTGTAGCGGGCGATGAGCAGTTCTTC. It specifies CAWSVAGDEQFF. With all but the CDR3 taken from the reference TRBV30 and TRBJ2-1 genes, the full variable domain is: SQTIHQWPATLVQPVGSPLSLECTVEGTSNPNLYWYRQAAGRGLQLLFYSVGIGQISSEVPQNLSASRPQDRQFILSSKKLLLSDSGFYLCAWSVAGDEQFFGPGTRLTVL.